The 13 T cell receptor beta chains listed next were all sequenced from one sample in a study of beta chain features in type 1 diabetes. Since all of the isolated RNA was reverse transcribed, expressed TCRB transcripts were what got sequenced. TCRdb keeps only in-frame clones here, not all; method: immunoSEQ multiplex PCR. The sample lists under 900,000 clones; under 20% were seen once. Source material: naive CD4+ T cells from blood. The receptors stem from a woman aged 18 to 35 in good health.

This chain uses TRBV4-3 with TRBJ2-3; D unresolved. The CDR3 runs to 13 residues. CDR1 LGHNA and CDR2 YSLEER come from the germline V gene. Between the trimmed V and J ends, which lost 2 bases and 5 bases, there was a span of 8 bases. The DNA of the CDR3 is TGCGCCAGCAGCCAAAATCGAGGAGATACGCAGTATTTT. Residues: CASSQNRGDTQYF.

This clone has a handful of counts. The chain links TRBV9 to TRBJ2-7; D remains unclear. The V end was cut by 4 bases, the J end by 6 bases, with 17 bases between. Germline assignment: CDR1 SGDLS and CDR2 YYNGEE. The CDR3 has 14 residues. The CDR3 spells CASSPRQRQTEQYF. In DNA form, the CDR3 reads TGTGCCAGCAGCCCCCGCCAACGGCAGACCGAGCAGTACTTC.

The DNA for the CDR3 is TGTGCCAGCAGCGTAGAAGGGGAAGGTCAGCCCCAGCATTTT. The encoded protein is CASSVEGEGQPQHF. The rearrangement links TRBV9 to TRBJ1-5; D perhaps matches TRBD1 (5 bases). V lost 0 bases and J 6 bases, leaving 10 bases between the germline ends. The CDR3 loop spans 14 amino acids. Germline assignment: CDR1 SGDLS and CDR2 YYNGEE.

This clone showed up just a few times. The CDR3 region is CASSQGGVVQYF. The CDR3 nucleotides read TGTGCCAGCAGCCAAGGCGGGGTGGTGCAGTACTTC. The chain couples TRBV14 to TRBJ2-7; possibly TRBD2 for D (6 bases). CDR3 length: 12 amino acids. Per germline, CDR1 SGHDN and CDR2 FVKESK. Trimming took 1 base from V and 9 from J, leaving 10 bases between them. The variable domain in full, with the rest retrieved from reference TRBV14 and TRBJ2-7, is EAGVTQFPSHSVIEKGQTVTLRCDPISGHDNLYWYRRVMGKEIKFLLHFVKESKQDESGMPNNRFLAERTGGTYSTLKVQPAELEDSGVYFCASSQGGVVQYFGPGTRLTVT.

V gene TRBV7-3 combines with J gene TRBJ2-5, with 7 bases matching TRBD2. Germline V gene lookup returns CDR1 SGHTA and CDR2 FQGTGA. V trimming: 1 base; J trimming: 5 bases; junction bases outside the gene matches: 10. The CDR3 spans 16 residues. This CDR3 reads CASSLNAGTNTETQYF. As DNA, the CDR3 is TGTGCCAGCAGCTTAAACGCCGGGACTAATACCGAGACCCAGTACTTC.

The sample holds a few counts of this clone. Other DNA sequences in the sample encode the same CDR3. DNA for the CDR3: TGTGCCAGCTCACCACAGGGCATCTCCTACGAGCAGTACTTC. Translated: CASSPQGISYEQYF. J is TRBJ2-7 and V is TRBV18, with D unresolved. CDR1 KGHSH and CDR2 LQKENI come from the germline V gene. This CDR3 contains 14 residues. V was shortened by 1 base and J by 0 bases, with 7 bases between the two germline ends.

This clone occurred a few times. This chain connects TRBV7-8 to TRBJ1-5, with 7 positions matching TRBD1. Germline V lookup: CDR1 SGHVS, CDR2 FQNEAQ. This CDR3 comprises 14 residues. J gave up 5 bases and V 3 bases, and 4 bases lay outside the gene matches. CDR3 DNA sequence: TGTGCCAGCAGCTTTGAAACAGGGGATCAGCCCCAGCATTTT. The encoded protein is CASSFETGDQPQHF.

This clone has a handful of counts. The genes are TRBV2 and TRBJ2-5, with 7 bases aligning to TRBD1. The CDR3 contains 13 residues. Germline-derived CDR1 and CDR2 are SNHLY and FYNNEI. Trimming removed 7 bases from V and 2 bases from J; junction bases left unmatched: 4. The CDR3 loop reads CASTGQVQETQYF. DNA of the CDR3: TGTGCCAGCACCGGACAGGTTCAAGAGACCCAGTACTTC.

About this clone: Other DNA sequences in the sample encode the same CDR3. The J gene is TRBJ1-2, the V gene TRBV28; D is unclear. Germline-derived CDR1 and CDR2 are MDHEN and SYDVKM. The CDR3 loop spans 12 amino acids. Trimming shortened V by 4 bases and J by 5 bases, and 8 bases separated the two germline ends. Written as DNA, the CDR3 is TGTGCCAGCAGTTCGGGGTATTATGGCTACACCTTC. It codes for CASSSGYYGYTF.

In its sample, this clone was seen a few times. The CDR3, as DNA: TGTGCCAGCACCGTAGCGTCAAATGGCTACACCTTC. The encoded protein is CASTVASNGYTF. The chain combines TRBV7-9 with TRBJ1-2; D unresolved. V was cut by 7 bases and J by 6 bases, with 12 bases left in between. The CDR3 runs 12 residues. In germline, CDR1 is SEHNR, CDR2 FQNEAQ (reference sequence).

This clone was detected only a few times. Relative to the germline gene, one junction end is altered; a read error may explain this. This chain uses TRBV10-3 with TRBJ1-4; possibly TRBD1 for D (5 bases). Germline CDR1 is ENHRY and CDR2 is SYGVKD. This CDR3 is built from 14 residues. The CDR3 is CAISRDVGAERLFF. In DNA, the CDR3 is TGTGCCATCAGTAGGGACGTCGGGGCCGAAAGACTGTTTTTT.

The chain employs TRBV4-3 and TRBJ1-2; TRBD1 is a possible D gene (5 bases). The length of the CDR3 is 15 residues. Germline V lookup: CDR1 LGHNA, CDR2 YSLEER. V gave up 3 bases and J gave up 2 bases, with 13 bases separating them. CDR3 bases: TGCGCCAGCAGCCACAGCGAGGGGACCAACTATGGCTACACCTTC. As protein: CASSHSEGTNYGYTF.

This clone was counted a few times. The chain employs TRBV28 and TRBJ2-7; 7 nucleotides match TRBD1. The CDR3 length is 14 residues. The germline V gene has CDR1 MDHEN and CDR2 SYDVKM. Trimming cost V 6 bases and J 2 bases; bases outside gene matches: 7. The CDR3 DNA is TGTGCCAGCAGGTTCGGGGACAGACCCTACGAGCAGTACTTC. Protein product: CASRFGDRPYEQYF.